This is a list of T cell receptor beta chains from one sample in a study of blood T cell repertoires in COVID-19. Assay: immunoSEQ multiplex PCR; the TCRdb copy retains only in-frame clones and omits some. The table has tens of thousands of clones, 70% to 85% seen once. Input material: peripheral blood. Receptors were obtained from a man in his fifties with active or convalescent COVID-19. CDR3s include the opening cysteine and the closing phenylalanine or tryptophan. The order of the fields is V gene, D gene, J gene, clone size, CDR3 DNA, CDR3 protein. D genes are given only for firm matches. The size of a clone is reported for some rows only, either as once, few or many, or as a class for expanded clones.

V gene: TRBV16; D gene: -; J gene: TRBJ2-3; clone size: -; CDR3 DNA: TGTGCCAGCAGCCCCGCACAGACAGATACGCAGTATTTT; CDR3 protein: CASSPAQTDTQYF
V gene: TRBV5-6; D gene: -; J gene: TRBJ1-4; clone size: few; CDR3 DNA: TGTGCCAGCAGCTTGGGGACTGGGCTGAATGAAAAACTGTTTTTT; CDR3 protein: CASSLGTGLNEKLFF
V gene: TRBV7-3; D gene: -; J gene: TRBJ1-1; clone size: few; CDR3 DNA: TGTGCCAGCAGCTTCCAGATGAACACTGAAGCTTTCTTT; CDR3 protein: CASSFQMNTEAFF
V gene: TRBV21-1; D gene: -; J gene: TRBJ2-5; clone size: -; CDR3 DNA: TGTGCCAGCAGCAAAGAGGCAACGCGGGTCCCCGAGACCCAGTACTTC; CDR3 protein: CASSKEATRVPETQYF
V gene: TRBV29-1; D gene: -; J gene: TRBJ2-3; clone size: -; CDR3 DNA: TGCAGCGTCGCGACAGCAATCACAGATACGCAGTATTTT; CDR3 protein: CSVATAITDTQYF
V gene: TRBV7-2; D gene: -; J gene: TRBJ2-2; clone size: -; CDR3 DNA: TGTGCCAGCAGCCTGAACACCGGGGAGCTGTTTTTT; CDR3 protein: CASSLNTGELFF
V gene: TRBV5-1; D gene: -; J gene: TRBJ1-6; clone size: -; CDR3 DNA: TGCGCCAGCAAGGGGTTGTCGGCGCCAGATTCACCCCTCCACTTT; CDR3 protein: CASKGLSAPDSPLHF
V gene: TRBV25-1; D gene: TRBD1; J gene: TRBJ2-7; clone size: -; CDR3 DNA: TGTGCCAGCAGTGGCGCGACCGGGACAGCTGCCGGCGAGCAGTACTTC; CDR3 protein: CASSGATGTAAGEQYF
V gene: TRBV9; D gene: TRBD1; J gene: TRBJ2-3; clone size: -; CDR3 DNA: TGTGCCAGCAGTGCACAGGGGGCCGCAGATACGCAGTATTTT; CDR3 protein: CASSAQGAADTQYF
V gene: TRBV13; D gene: -; J gene: TRBJ2-2; clone size: -; CDR3 DNA: TGTGCCAGCAGCCCCGGACAGAACACCGGGGAGCTGTTTTTT; CDR3 protein: CASSPGQNTGELFF
V gene: TRBV29-1; D gene: TRBD1; J gene: TRBJ2-7; clone size: -; CDR3 DNA: TGCAGCGTTGAAATGAGGGACAGGGGGTACGAGCAGTACTTC; CDR3 protein: CSVEMRDRGYEQYF
V gene: TRBV6-2/TRBV6-3; D gene: -; J gene: TRBJ2-1; clone size: -; CDR3 DNA: TGTGCCAGCAGCCTTATCAGGGACAATGAGCAGTTCTTC; CDR3 protein: CASSLIRDNEQFF
V gene: TRBV6-5; D gene: TRBD1; J gene: TRBJ2-7; clone size: -; CDR3 DNA: TGTGCCAGCAGTTACTCGGGACAGGGCCTTATCCCAGAGCAGTACTTC; CDR3 protein: CASSYSGQGLIPEQYF
V gene: TRBV7-9; D gene: TRBD2; J gene: TRBJ2-7; clone size: medium-sized; CDR3 DNA: TGTGCCAGCAGCTTATCACAGCGGGGGGGCTACGAGCAGTACTTC; CDR3 protein: CASSLSQRGGYEQYF
V gene: TRBV18; D gene: -; J gene: TRBJ2-3; clone size: -; CDR3 DNA: TGTGCCAGCTCACCAACAGATAGGAGCACAGATACGCAGTATTTT; CDR3 protein: CASSPTDRSTDTQYF
V gene: TRBV5-4; D gene: -; J gene: TRBJ2-7; clone size: many; CDR3 DNA: TGTGCCAGCAGCATCACAGGTGTTGCCTACGAGCAGTACTTC; CDR3 protein: CASSITGVAYEQYF
V gene: TRBV30; D gene: -; J gene: TRBJ1-6; clone size: -; CDR3 DNA: TGTGCCTGGACGGCGAGCGGGGGAAAAATTTCACCCCTCCACTTT; CDR3 protein: CAWTASGGKISPLHF
V gene: TRBV3-1/TRBV3-2; D gene: TRBD1; J gene: TRBJ1-1; clone size: -; CDR3 DNA: TGTGCCAGCTCGCCAAGGGACAGGGACCTTCGATTT; CDR3 protein: CASSPRDRDLRF
V gene: TRBV11-2; D gene: -; J gene: TRBJ1-2; clone size: -; CDR3 DNA: TGTGCCAGCAGCCGAGATAACTATGGCTACACCTTC; CDR3 protein: CASSRDNYGYTF
V gene: TRBV27; D gene: TRBD2; J gene: TRBJ2-2; clone size: many; CDR3 DNA: TGTGCCAGCCGCCCTACTAGCGGGGGCCGGACCGGGGAGCTGTTTTTT; CDR3 protein: CASRPTSGGRTGELFF
V gene: TRBV18; D gene: -; J gene: TRBJ1-2; clone size: -; CDR3 DNA: TGTGCCAGCTCACCACGGAATCGGGGGAGGGACTATGGCTACACCTTC; CDR3 protein: CASSPRNRGRDYGYTF
V gene: TRBV6-5; D gene: -; J gene: TRBJ1-6; clone size: -; CDR3 DNA: TGTGCCAGCAGTTACTCGAGTACGAGATCACCCCTCCACTTT; CDR3 protein: CASSYSSTRSPLHF
V gene: TRBV11-3; D gene: -; J gene: TRBJ1-2; clone size: -; CDR3 DNA: TGTGCCAGCAGCTTAGGCGGGCACGGCTACACCTTC; CDR3 protein: CASSLGGHGYTF
V gene: TRBV18; D gene: TRBD2; J gene: TRBJ2-3; clone size: -; CDR3 DNA: TGTGCCAGCTCACCCCAAGACTTAGCGGGGGCGACAGATACGCAGTATTTT; CDR3 protein: CASSPQDLAGATDTQYF
V gene: TRBV5-5; D gene: -; J gene: TRBJ2-7; clone size: -; CDR3 DNA: TGTGCCAGCAGCTTGGCCCCGGGGGTAAGGGGACCCTACGAGCAGTACTTC; CDR3 protein: CASSLAPGVRGPYEQYF
V gene: TRBV7-9; D gene: TRBD2; J gene: TRBJ2-3; clone size: once; CDR3 DNA: TGTGCCAGCATTCGGACTAGCGAGACAGATACGCAGTATTTT; CDR3 protein: CASIRTSETDTQYF
V gene: TRBV11-1; D gene: TRBD1; J gene: TRBJ2-5; clone size: -; CDR3 DNA: TGTGCCAGCAGCGGCGTAGGACAGGGGGATCAAGAGACCCAGTACTTC; CDR3 protein: CASSGVGQGDQETQYF
V gene: TRBV24-1; D gene: TRBD2; J gene: TRBJ2-1; clone size: -; CDR3 DNA: TGTGCCACCAGTGATTTGTCTTCTGCGTCGGTAGCGGGGGTGAATGAGCAGTTCTTC; CDR3 protein: CATSDLSSASVAGVNEQFF
V gene: TRBV6-6; D gene: -; J gene: TRBJ2-1; clone size: few; CDR3 DNA: TGTGCCAGCGAAGACAGGTTCAGCAATGAGCAGTTCTTC; CDR3 protein: CASEDRFSNEQFF
V gene: TRBV9; D gene: -; J gene: TRBJ2-1; clone size: -; CDR3 DNA: TGTGCCAGCAGCGTGCAGGCGTACAATGAGCAGTTCTTC; CDR3 protein: CASSVQAYNEQFF
V gene: TRBV6-1; D gene: -; J gene: TRBJ1-2; clone size: few; CDR3 DNA: TGTGCCAGCAGTGAAGCGTCAGCGGCTAACTATGGCTACACCTTC; CDR3 protein: CASSEASAANYGYTF
V gene: TRBV5-1; D gene: TRBD2; J gene: TRBJ2-7; clone size: -; CDR3 DNA: TGCGCCAGCAGCTTGGAGCGGGGGCACTACGAGCAGTACTTC; CDR3 protein: CASSLERGHYEQYF
V gene: TRBV7-9; D gene: -; J gene: TRBJ1-1; clone size: few; CDR3 DNA: TGTGCCAGCACCCCTTCCGTGAACACTGAAGCTTTCTTT; CDR3 protein: CASTPSVNTEAFF
V gene: TRBV27; D gene: -; J gene: TRBJ1-6; clone size: -; CDR3 DNA: TGTGCCAGCAGCCCTCCGGGTTCACCCCTCCACTTT; CDR3 protein: CASSPPGSPLHF
V gene: TRBV14; D gene: TRBD1; J gene: TRBJ2-5; clone size: -; CDR3 DNA: TGTGCCAGCAGCCAATTTAAGGACAGGGGAGAGACCCAGTACTTC; CDR3 protein: CASSQFKDRGETQYF
V gene: TRBV4-1; D gene: -; J gene: TRBJ2-7; clone size: -; CDR3 DNA: TGCGCCAGCAGCCTCCCCAGGGAAAGCGAGCAGTACTTC; CDR3 protein: CASSLPRESEQYF
V gene: TRBV19; D gene: -; J gene: TRBJ2-2; clone size: -; CDR3 DNA: TGTGCCAGTAGTCGGCAGGGTAGGGCCCTCACCGGGGAGCTGTTTTTT; CDR3 protein: CASSRQGRALTGELFF
V gene: TRBV7-2; D gene: TRBD2; J gene: TRBJ2-7; clone size: -; CDR3 DNA: TGTGCCAGCAGCTTACGGAGCGGGGAAGCCTACGAGCAGTACTTC; CDR3 protein: CASSLRSGEAYEQYF
V gene: TRBV18; D gene: TRBD1; J gene: TRBJ2-7; clone size: -; CDR3 DNA: TGTGCCAGCTCGTGGGACAGGGTCGTCTACGAGCAGTACTTC; CDR3 protein: CASSWDRVVYEQYF
V gene: TRBV6-5; D gene: -; J gene: TRBJ2-3; clone size: -; CDR3 DNA: TGTGCCAGCGGGGGGGGCACTCGCACAGATACGCAGTATTTT; CDR3 protein: CASGGGTRTDTQYF
V gene: TRBV9; D gene: TRBD1; J gene: TRBJ2-6; clone size: -; CDR3 DNA: TGTGCCAGCAGCGTGACAGGGGGCCTCTCTGGGGCCAACGTCCTGACTTTC; CDR3 protein: CASSVTGGLSGANVLTF
V gene: TRBV27; D gene: -; J gene: TRBJ1-2; clone size: -; CDR3 DNA: TGTGCCAGCAGTCTTATAGGGGGCTATGGCTACACCTTC; CDR3 protein: CASSLIGGYGYTF
V gene: TRBV2; D gene: -; J gene: TRBJ2-5; clone size: -; CDR3 DNA: TGTGCCAGCAGGACCGGGGACCAAGAGACCCAGTACTTC; CDR3 protein: CASRTGDQETQYF
V gene: TRBV2; D gene: TRBD2; J gene: TRBJ2-3; clone size: few; CDR3 DNA: TGTGCCAGCAGTGAAAGACAGCGGGGGGTGACGGATACGCAGTATTTT; CDR3 protein: CASSERQRGVTDTQYF
V gene: TRBV9; D gene: TRBD1; J gene: TRBJ1-2; clone size: -; CDR3 DNA: TGTGCCAGCAGCGTAGAAAACAGGGGGGATGGCTACACCTTC; CDR3 protein: CASSVENRGDGYTF
V gene: TRBV6-5; D gene: -; J gene: TRBJ1-1; clone size: -; CDR3 DNA: TGTGCCAGCAGGGCGGGACCTCACATGAACACTGAAGCTTTCTTT; CDR3 protein: CASRAGPHMNTEAFF